This T cell receptor (beta chain) was obtained from a study of post-analysis software for immune sequencing data (dated by TCRdb to the mid-2010s). A note on the overall study: Disease courses on record covered relapsing-remitting, secondary progressive and progressive-relapsing multiple sclerosis, though some patients had no subtype annotation. A subset of samples was prepared in parallel using single-end sample barcoding, then pooled and co-amplified after Illumina adapter ligation. The patient repertoires were set against roughly eleven previously published healthy control repertoires from donors whose ages ranged from roughly 6 to 25 years.

Receptor libraries were prepared by PCR. TCRdb records Illumina HiSeq 2500 as the sequencer. To reduce PCR and sequencing biases, unique molecular identifiers were built into the TCR beta cDNA libraries. Some 500,000 cDNA molecules were obtained per 1 to 10 million input T cells, so each molecule approximated one T cell. Patient libraries were prepared and sequenced with the same protocol used for the earlier healthy control dataset. Samples belonging to the same batch were prepared together, multiplexed and sequenced on a shared HiSeq lane. The original methods were these. Raw barcoded reads were processed with MIGEC, discarding single-read molecular identifier groups before consensus assembly and CDR3 extraction. Clonotype tables were post-analysed with VDJtools, normalizing diversity by down-sampling all datasets to the smallest sample size. Repertoire overlap clustering matched CDR3 amino acid but not nucleotide sequences to correct batch-related cross-sample contamination. TCRdb trimmed public reads at Q25 via fastp, called clones via MiXCR and kept in-frame beta chains. Rows are unified per CDR3 protein, each entry keeping the most common DNA and genes. TCRdb assigned the V and J calls; the authors' analysis was not used. The sample data list fewer than 850,000 distinct CDR3 sequences, and roughly 30% of these were observed just once. The top ten constitute roughly 0.54% of the sample.

The CDR3 contains 15 residues, cysteine and phenylalanine counted. Just the 45-base CDR3 DNA is kept, in frame starting at base 1. Unmatched junction bases come to 8, with V trimmed by 5 bases and J by 5 bases. As for this clonotype: Its antigen is currently not known. The sample holds no much larger clone one base away, and base qualities are not on file.

TCR beta repertoires were profiled from peripheral blood of about a dozen young patients with multiple sclerosis to demonstrate the VDJtools post-analysis software. The multiple sclerosis patients were children and adolescents ranging in age from about 6 to 16 years. The paper's findings and limits, for the study overall: Patients showed significantly higher frequencies than controls for a handful of TRBV segments, among them TRBV5-6, TRBV5-1 and TRBV20-1. The multiple sclerosis patient group was slightly younger than the control group. Direct clustering with F measure showed strong co-clustering of samples prepared in the same batch, prompting a batch-effect correction. Significantly lower normalized Chao1 diversity was found in multiple sclerosis patients than in controls, suggesting substantial peripheral T-cell clonal expansion.

Sequenced material: blood. This TCR came from a girl aged 10-17 years with multiple sclerosis. Rearrangement joined TRBV12-3 or TRBV12-4 to TRBJ2-2; 7 bases in the middle match TRBD1. This receptor has the CDR3 CASSLRQGRTGELFF. The DNA sequence is as follows: TGTGCCAGCAGTCTCCGACAGGGACGGACCGGGGAGCTGTTTTTT.